Listed below are T cell receptor beta chains from one sample, sequenced in a study of CD8 T cells in ankylosing spondylitis. From the 5' RACE reads, TCRdb called clonotypes with MiXCR, one entry per CDR3 protein. The data hold under 300,000 distinct CDR3 sequences, with 18% observed a single time. Sequencing was done on a sample of blood, either unsorted or a sorted T cell fraction (not recorded which). The receptors derive from a male donor with ankylosing spondylitis or in good health (not recorded which). Each CDR3 is given with its conserved first and last residue. Fields, in order: V gene, CDR3 length, D gene, J gene, clone size, CDR3 DNA, CDR3 protein. The D gene is left open where the match is weak. Clone size, where shown, is once, few, many, or a class for clones that have expanded.

TRBV6-5	14	-	TRBJ2-7	-	TGTGCCAGCAGTTACTACGCGGGATCCTACGAGCAGTACTTC	CASSYYAGSYEQYF
TRBV7-9	13	-	TRBJ2-2	-	TGTGCCAGCAGCGACCGACTTACCGGGGAGCTGTTTTTT	CASSDRLTGELFF
TRBV12-3/TRBV12-4	13	-	TRBJ2-1	-	TGTGCCAGCAGTTTTCAGCCGGGCAATGAGCAGTTCTTC	CASSFQPGNEQFF
TRBV12-3/TRBV12-4	15	TRBD1	TRBJ2-7	few	TGTGCCAGCAGCCCGCCGACAGGGTCAACCTACGAGCAGTACTTC	CASSPPTGSTYEQYF
TRBV29-1	16	TRBD2	TRBJ2-2	-	TGCAGCGCCCAGGGACTAGCGGGAGGATCTGGCGGGGAGCTGTTTTTT	CSAQGLAGGSGGELFF
TRBV6-1	13	-	TRBJ1-1	many	TGTGCCAGCAGTACGGGCGGGGGAATTGAAGCTTTCTTT	CASSTGGGIEAFF
TRBV7-3	16	-	TRBJ2-1	-	TGTGCCAGCAGCTTAAGACGACAGGTCCAAAGGTATGAGCAGTTCTTC	CASSLRRQVQRYEQFF
TRBV29-1	14	-	TRBJ2-1	many	TGCAGCGTTGAATCGGGGCTCTCCTACAATGAGCAGTTCTTC	CSVESGLSYNEQFF
TRBV7-9	15	TRBD1	TRBJ1-1	-	TGTGCCAGCAGCCCATGGACAGGGTTTGGCACTGAAGCTTTCTTT	CASSPWTGFGTEAFF
TRBV20-1	13	-	TRBJ2-3	few	TGCAGTGCTAAACTAGGGGTCACAGATACGCAGTATTTT	CSAKLGVTDTQYF